What follows is one TCR beta chain and its context. This entry is derived from a study of cytomegalovirus exposure and HLA in healthy donors. Primers included in the PCR were 60 Vbeta and 13 Jbeta primers. Measured with immunoSEQ multiplex PCR; TCRdb has only the in-frame clones, and not every one. The sample includes 80,000 to 130,000 clones, roughly 84% of them seen just once. With 1 base clipped from V and 4 bases from J, the junction kept 6 bases outside the gene matches. CDR1 is MDHEN, CDR2 SYDVKM, per germline. This CDR3 has 16 residues. This sequence joins TRBV28 and TRBJ2-3, with TRBD2 matching over 9 bases. Sequencing was done on a sample of PBMCs. The origin of this receptor is a woman between 18 and 29 years old in good health and CMV-seronegative. This CDR3 reads CASSLLGGGAADTQYF. DNA for the CDR3: TGTGCCAGCAGTTTATTGGGCGGGGGGGCCGCAGATACGCAGTATTTT.